This T cell receptor (beta chain) was profiled in a study of T cell responses to AZD1222 COVID-19 vaccine. About this clone itself: The antigen is unknown.

Sequencing used immunoSEQ multiplex PCR; TCRdb keeps in-frame clones, though not all of them. This sample carries around 120,000 clones, about 90% of them seen once, and the ten largest clones take about 10%. Study findings and constraints: Spike-wide vaccine-associated CD4 TCRs dominated at 160-218 and 743-854. It was only six AZD1222 recipients who were seropositive at baseline. A rise in Spike-specific TCR breadth and depth followed two AZD1222 doses. Donors were chiefly white British, with a greater number of females, and clonal diversity was perhaps underestimated.

CDR3 size: 14 residues. Germline V gene sequence: CDR1 SNHLY, CDR2 FYNNEI. With V trimmed by 4 bases and J by 6 bases, 2 bases remained unmatched. The starting material was peripheral blood, obtained on day 0 of AZD1222 vaccination. This receptor was taken from an adult in good health. V and J are TRBV2 and TRBJ2-1; 11 nucleotides agree with TRBD2. The CDR3 region has the DNA TGTGCCAGCAGTGGACTAGCGGGACCCAATGAGCAGTTCTTC. Encoded protein: CASSGLAGPNEQFF.